In its sample, the clone carrying this T cell receptor (beta chain) was seen a few times. This specimen belongs to a study of blood T cell repertoires in COVID-19. Clones were read by immunoSEQ multiplex PCR, and TCRdb kept only the in-frame ones, dropping some. The data contain 60,000 to 85,000 clones, around 85% of them singletons. The source is a man over 45 with active COVID-19. Material for sequencing was peripheral blood.

CDR3 coding DNA: TGTGCCAGCAGTTACTCTTTCGGGGGGATCCAAGAGACCCAGTACTTC. Its translation is CASSYSFGGIQETQYF. This chain uses TRBV6-6 with TRBJ2-5; TRBD2 matches at 7 bases. J was trimmed by 1 base and V by 0 bases; bases with no gene match: 5. CDR1 and CDR2 from the germline V gene are MNHNY and SVGAGI (reference sequence). This CDR3 has 16 residues.